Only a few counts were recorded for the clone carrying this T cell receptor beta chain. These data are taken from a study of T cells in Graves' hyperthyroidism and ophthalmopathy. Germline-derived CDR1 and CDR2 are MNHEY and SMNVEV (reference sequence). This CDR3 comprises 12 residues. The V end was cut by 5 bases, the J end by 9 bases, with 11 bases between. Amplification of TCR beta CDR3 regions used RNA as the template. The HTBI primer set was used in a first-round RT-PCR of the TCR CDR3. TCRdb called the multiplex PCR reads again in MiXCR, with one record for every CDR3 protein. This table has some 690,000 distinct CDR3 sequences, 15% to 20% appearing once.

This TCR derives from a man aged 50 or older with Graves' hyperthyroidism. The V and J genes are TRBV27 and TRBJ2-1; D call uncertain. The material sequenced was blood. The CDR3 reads CASSLIVGEQFF. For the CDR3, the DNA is TGTGCCAGCAGTCTCATAGTGGGTGAGCAGTTCTTC.